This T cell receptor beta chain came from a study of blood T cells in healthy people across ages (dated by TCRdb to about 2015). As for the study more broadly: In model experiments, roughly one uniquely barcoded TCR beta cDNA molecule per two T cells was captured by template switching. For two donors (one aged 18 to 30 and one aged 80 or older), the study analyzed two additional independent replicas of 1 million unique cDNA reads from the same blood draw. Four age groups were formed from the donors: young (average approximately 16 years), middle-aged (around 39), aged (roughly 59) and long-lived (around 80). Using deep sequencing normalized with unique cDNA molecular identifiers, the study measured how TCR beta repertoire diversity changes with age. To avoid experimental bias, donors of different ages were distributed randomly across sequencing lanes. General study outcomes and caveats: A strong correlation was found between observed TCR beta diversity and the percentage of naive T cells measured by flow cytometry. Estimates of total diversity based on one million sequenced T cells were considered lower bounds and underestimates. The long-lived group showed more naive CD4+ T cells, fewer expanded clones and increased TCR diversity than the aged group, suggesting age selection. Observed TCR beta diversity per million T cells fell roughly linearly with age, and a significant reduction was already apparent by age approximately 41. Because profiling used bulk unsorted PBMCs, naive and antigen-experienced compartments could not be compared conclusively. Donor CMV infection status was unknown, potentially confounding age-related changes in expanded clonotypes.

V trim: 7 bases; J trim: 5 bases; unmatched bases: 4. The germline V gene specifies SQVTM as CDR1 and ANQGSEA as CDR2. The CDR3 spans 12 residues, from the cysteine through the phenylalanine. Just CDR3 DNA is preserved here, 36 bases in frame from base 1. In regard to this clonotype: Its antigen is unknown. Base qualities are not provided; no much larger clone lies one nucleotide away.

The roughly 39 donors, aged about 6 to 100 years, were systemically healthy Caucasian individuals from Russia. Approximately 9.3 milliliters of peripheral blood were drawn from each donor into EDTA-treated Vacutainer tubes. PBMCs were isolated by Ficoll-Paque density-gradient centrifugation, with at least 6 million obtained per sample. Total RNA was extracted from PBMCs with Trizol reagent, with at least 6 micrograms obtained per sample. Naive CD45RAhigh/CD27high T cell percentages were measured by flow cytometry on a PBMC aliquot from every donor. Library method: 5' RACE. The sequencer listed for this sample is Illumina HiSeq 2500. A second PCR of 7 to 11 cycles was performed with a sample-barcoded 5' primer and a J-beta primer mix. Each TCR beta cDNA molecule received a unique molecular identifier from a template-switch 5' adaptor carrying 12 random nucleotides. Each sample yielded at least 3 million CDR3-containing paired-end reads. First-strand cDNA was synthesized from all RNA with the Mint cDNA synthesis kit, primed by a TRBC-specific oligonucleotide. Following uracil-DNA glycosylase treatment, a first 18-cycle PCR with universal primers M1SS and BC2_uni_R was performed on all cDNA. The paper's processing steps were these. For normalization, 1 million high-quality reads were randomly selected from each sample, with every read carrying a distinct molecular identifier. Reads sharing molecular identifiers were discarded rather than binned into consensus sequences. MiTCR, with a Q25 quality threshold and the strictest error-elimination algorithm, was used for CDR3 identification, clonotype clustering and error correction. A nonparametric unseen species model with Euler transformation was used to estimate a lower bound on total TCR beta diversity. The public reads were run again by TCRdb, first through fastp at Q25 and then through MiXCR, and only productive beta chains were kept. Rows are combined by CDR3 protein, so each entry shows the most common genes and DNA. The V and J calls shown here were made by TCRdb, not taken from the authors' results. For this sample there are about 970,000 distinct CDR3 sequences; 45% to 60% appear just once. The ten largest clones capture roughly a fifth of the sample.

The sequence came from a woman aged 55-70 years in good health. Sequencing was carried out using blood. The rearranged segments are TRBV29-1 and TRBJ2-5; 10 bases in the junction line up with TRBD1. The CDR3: CSGGTGAETQYF. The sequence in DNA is TGCAGCGGGGGGACAGGGGCTGAGACCCAGTACTTC.